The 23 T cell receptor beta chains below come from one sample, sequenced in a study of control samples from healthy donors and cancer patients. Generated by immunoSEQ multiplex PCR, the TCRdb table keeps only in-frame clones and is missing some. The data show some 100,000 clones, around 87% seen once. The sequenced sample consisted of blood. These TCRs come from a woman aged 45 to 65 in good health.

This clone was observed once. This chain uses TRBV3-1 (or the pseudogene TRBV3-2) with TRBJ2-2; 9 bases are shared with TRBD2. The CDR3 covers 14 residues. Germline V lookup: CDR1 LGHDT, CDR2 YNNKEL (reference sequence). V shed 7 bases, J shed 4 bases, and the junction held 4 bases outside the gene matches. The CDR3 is CASKGTSRTGELFF. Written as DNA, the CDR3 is TGTGCCAGCAAGGGGACTAGCCGCACCGGGGAGCTGTTTTTT.

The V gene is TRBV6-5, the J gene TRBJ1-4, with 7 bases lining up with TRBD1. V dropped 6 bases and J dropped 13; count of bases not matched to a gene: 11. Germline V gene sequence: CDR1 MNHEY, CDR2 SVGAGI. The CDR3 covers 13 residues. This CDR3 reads CASRTPGTAVLFF. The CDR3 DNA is TGTGCCAGCAGGACCCCCGGGACAGCGGTACTGTTTTTT.

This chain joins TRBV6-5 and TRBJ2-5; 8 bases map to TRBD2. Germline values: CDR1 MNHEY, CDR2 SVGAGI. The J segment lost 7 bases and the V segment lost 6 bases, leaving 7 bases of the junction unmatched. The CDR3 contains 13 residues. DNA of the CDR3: TGTGCCAGCAGCGGGGGGGCAAGGGGGACCCAGTACTTC. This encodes CASSGGARGTQYF.

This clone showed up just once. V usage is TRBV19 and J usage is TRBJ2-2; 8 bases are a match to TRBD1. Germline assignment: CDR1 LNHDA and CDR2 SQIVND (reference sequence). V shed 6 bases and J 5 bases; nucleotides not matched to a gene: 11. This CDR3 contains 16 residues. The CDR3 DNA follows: TGTGCCAGTAGACCTGCCGGGACAGGCCTAACCGGGGAGCTGTTTTTT. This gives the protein CASRPAGTGLTGELFF.

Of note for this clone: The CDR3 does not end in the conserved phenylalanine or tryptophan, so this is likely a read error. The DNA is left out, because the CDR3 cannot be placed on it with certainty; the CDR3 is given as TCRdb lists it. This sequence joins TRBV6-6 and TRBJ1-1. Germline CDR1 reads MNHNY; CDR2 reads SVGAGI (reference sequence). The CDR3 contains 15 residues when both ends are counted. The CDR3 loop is CASSYSLSSQDVGKI.

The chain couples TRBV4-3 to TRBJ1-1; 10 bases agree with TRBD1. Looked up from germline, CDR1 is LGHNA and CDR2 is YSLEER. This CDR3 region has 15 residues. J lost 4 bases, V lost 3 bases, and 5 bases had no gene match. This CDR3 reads CASSHEGTGATEAFF. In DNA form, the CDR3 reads TGCGCCAGCAGCCACGAAGGGACAGGGGCCACTGAAGCTTTCTTT.

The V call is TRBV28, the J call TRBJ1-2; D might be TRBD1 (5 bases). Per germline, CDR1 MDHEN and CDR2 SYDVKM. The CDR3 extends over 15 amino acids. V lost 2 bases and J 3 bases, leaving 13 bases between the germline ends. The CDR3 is CASSLRNGHYYGYTF. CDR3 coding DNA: TGTGCCAGCAGTTTACGGAACGGACACTACTATGGCTACACCTTC.

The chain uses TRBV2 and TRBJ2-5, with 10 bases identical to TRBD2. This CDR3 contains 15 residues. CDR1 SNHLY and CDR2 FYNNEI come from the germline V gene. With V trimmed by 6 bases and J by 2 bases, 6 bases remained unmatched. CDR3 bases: TGTGCCAGCAGGGTTAGCGGGGGGACACAAGAGACCCAGTACTTC. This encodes CASRVSGGTQETQYF.

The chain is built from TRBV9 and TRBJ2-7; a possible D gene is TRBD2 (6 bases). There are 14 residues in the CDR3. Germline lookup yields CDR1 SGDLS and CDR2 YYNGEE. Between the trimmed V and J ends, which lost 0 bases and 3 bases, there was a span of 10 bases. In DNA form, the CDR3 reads TGTGCCAGCAGCGTAGGGGGCGGGATCTACGAGCAGTACTTC. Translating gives CASSVGGGIYEQYF.

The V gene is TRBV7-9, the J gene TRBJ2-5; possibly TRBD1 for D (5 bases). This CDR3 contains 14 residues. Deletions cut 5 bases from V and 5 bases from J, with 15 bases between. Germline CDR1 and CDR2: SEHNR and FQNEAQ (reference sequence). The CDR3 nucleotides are TGTGCCAGCAGCGCGGACATCATCGGGGAGACCCAGTACTTC. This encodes CASSADIIGETQYF.

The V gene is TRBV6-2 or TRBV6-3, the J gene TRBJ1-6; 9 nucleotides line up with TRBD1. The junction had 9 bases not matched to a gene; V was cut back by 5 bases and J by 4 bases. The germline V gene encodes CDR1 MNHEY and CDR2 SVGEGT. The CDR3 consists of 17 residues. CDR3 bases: TGTGCCAGCAGTAACCGACAGGGGGGATATTATAATTCACCCCTCCACTTT. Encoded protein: CASSNRQGGYYNSPLHF.

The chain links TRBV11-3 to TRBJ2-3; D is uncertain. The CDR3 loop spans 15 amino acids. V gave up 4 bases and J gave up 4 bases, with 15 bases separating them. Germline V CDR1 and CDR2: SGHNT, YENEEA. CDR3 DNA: TGTGCCAGCAGCTCGGATTTGACACGTCCAGATACGCAGTATTTT. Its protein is CASSSDLTRPDTQYF.

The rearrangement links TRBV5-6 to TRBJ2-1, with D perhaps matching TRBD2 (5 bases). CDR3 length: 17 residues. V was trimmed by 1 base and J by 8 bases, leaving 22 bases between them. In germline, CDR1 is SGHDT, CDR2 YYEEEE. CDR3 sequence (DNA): TGTGCCAGCAGCTTGTTTAATATGGGATACGGAGGCGATGAGCAGTTCTTC. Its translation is CASSLFNMGYGGDEQFF.

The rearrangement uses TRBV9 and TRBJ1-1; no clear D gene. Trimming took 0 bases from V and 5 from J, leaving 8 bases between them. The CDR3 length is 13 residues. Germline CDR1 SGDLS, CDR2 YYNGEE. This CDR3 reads CASSVETFTEAFF. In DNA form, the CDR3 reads TGTGCCAGCAGCGTAGAGACCTTTACTGAAGCTTTCTTT.

In DNA form, the CDR3 reads TGTGCCAGCAGTAACCGACTGGAATCCTACGAGCAGTACTTC. Its protein is CASSNRLESYEQYF. This sequence joins TRBV2 and TRBJ2-7; D is uncertain. V dropped 5 bases and J dropped 1 base, with 12 bases sitting between them. Germline CDR1 and CDR2: SNHLY and FYNNEI. CDR3 size: 14 residues. The variable domain in full, completed from reference TRBV2 and TRBJ2-7, reads EPEVTQTPSHQVTQMGQEVILRCVPISNHLYFYWYRQILGQKVEFLVSFYNNEISEKSEIFDDQFSVERPDGSNFTLKIRSTKLEDSAMYFCASSNRLESYEQYFGPGTRLTVT.

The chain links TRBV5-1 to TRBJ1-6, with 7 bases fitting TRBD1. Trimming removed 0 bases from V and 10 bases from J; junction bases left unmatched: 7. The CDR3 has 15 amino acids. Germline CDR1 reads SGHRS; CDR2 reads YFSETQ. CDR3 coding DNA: TGCGCCAGCAGCTTGGAGGGAGGGGGCACCTCACCCCTCCACTTT. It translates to CASSLEGGGTSPLHF.

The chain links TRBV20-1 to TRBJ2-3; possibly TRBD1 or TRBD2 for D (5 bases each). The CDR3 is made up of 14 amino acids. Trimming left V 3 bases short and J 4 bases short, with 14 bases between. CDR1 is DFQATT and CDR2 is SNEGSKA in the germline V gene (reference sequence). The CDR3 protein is CSASMWGTPDTQYF. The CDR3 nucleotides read TGCAGTGCTAGTATGTGGGGGACGCCAGATACGCAGTATTTT.

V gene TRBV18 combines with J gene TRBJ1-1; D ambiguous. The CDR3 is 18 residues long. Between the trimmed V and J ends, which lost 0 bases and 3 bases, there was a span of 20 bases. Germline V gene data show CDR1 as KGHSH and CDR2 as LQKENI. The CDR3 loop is CASSPPNVFGSMDTEAFF. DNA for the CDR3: TGTGCCAGCTCACCACCAAATGTATTCGGATCTATGGACACTGAAGCTTTCTTT.

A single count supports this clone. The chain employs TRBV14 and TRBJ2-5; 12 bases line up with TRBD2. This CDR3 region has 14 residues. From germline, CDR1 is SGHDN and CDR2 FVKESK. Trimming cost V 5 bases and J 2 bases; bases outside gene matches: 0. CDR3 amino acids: CASSGLAGQETQYF. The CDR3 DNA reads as TGTGCCAGCAGCGGACTAGCGGGACAAGAGACCCAGTACTTC.

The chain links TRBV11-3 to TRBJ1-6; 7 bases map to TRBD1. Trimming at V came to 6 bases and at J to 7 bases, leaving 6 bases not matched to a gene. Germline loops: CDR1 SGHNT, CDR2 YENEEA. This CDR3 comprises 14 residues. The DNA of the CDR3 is TGTGCCAGCAGTCCTAACAGGGGAAATTCACCCCTCCACTTT. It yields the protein CASSPNRGNSPLHF. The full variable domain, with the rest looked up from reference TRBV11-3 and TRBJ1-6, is EAGVVQSPRYKIIEKKQPVAFWCNPISGHNTLYWYLQNLGQGPELLIRYENEEAVDDSQLPKDRFSAERLKGVDSTLKIQPAELGDSAVYLCASSPNRGNSPLHFGNGTRLTVT.

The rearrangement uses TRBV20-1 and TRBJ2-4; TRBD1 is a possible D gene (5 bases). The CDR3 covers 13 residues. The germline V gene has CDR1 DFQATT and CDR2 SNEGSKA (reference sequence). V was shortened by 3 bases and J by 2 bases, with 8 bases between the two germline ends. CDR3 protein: CSASSGTKNIQYF. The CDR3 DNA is TGCAGTGCTAGTTCAGGGACCAAAAACATTCAGTACTTC.

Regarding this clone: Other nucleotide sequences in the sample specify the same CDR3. CDR3 DNA sequence: TGCGCCAGCAGCCAAGAATGGGGGTGGGGGGAGCTGTTTTTT. It translates to CASSQEWGWGELFF. This chain links TRBV4-3 with TRBJ2-2, with D perhaps given as TRBD1 or TRBD2 (5 bases each). This CDR3 has 14 residues. Germline CDR1 LGHNA, CDR2 YSLEER. V was shortened by 0 bases and J by 8 bases, with 10 bases between the two germline ends.

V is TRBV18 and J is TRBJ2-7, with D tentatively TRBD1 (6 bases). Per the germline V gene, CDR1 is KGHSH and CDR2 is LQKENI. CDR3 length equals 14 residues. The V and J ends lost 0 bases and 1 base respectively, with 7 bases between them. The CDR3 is CASSPPTGSYEQYF. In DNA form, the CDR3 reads TGTGCCAGCTCACCACCTACAGGGTCCTACGAGCAGTACTTC. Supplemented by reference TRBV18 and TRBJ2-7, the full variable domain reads NAGVMQNPRHLVRRRGQEARLRCSPMKGHSHVYWYRQLPEEGLKFMVYLQKENIIDESGMPKERFSAEFPKEGPSILRIQQVVRGDSAAYFCASSPPTGSYEQYFGPGTRLTVT.